The TCR beta chain under discussion was sequenced for a study of T-cell memory formation after mild COVID-19. The CDR3 has 16 residues. V lost 5 bases, J lost 6 bases, and 20 bases lay in between. Looked up from germline, CDR1 is SEHNR and CDR2 is FQNEAQ (reference sequence). TCRdb called the 5' RACE reads again in MiXCR, with one record for every CDR3 protein. The sample has about 210,000 distinct CDR3 sequences, under 30% seen once; the top ten hold 11%. This sequence joins TRBV7-9 and TRBJ2-1, with D tentatively TRBD1 or TRBD2 (5 bases each). This receptor was taken from an adult woman who had mild COVID-19 (a few samples of this study predate the infection). Cell type and time point are not known. The sequenced material came from PBMCs or a T cell subset sorted from them (not recorded which). The CDR3 protein is CASSPALGPEPNEQFF. The CDR3 DNA reads TGTGCCAGCAGCCCCGCCCTGGGACCGGAACCCAATGAGCAGTTCTTC.